The 20 T cell receptor beta chains listed next were all sequenced from one sample in a study of T-cell reconstitution after alpha-beta-depleted transplantation in children (dated by TCRdb to about 2016). The protocol used for the library was PCR. Sequenced on an Illumina HiSeq 2500. TCR libraries were prepared with molecular barcoding, using unique molecular identifiers to normalize TCRbeta repertoire quantification. The public reads were reanalyzed by TCRdb: fastp trimming at Q25, MiXCR alignment, in-frame beta chains only. Rows with a matching CDR3 protein are joined into one entry that keeps the most common DNA and genes. This sample gives hundreds of thousands of distinct CDR3 sequences in total; 11% of them show up just once. About a quarter of the sample comes from the top ten. This specimen's treatment or condition label, per the study, means: allogeneic hematopoietic cell transplantation with graft depleted of TCRalphabeta T cells and CD19 B cells.

The sample in question was peripheral blood, obtained 180 days after TCRalphabeta/CD19-depleted stem cell transplant. The origin of the receptors is a male patient between 2 and 15 years old who had a stem cell transplant for chronic granulomatous disease, so the T cells may come from the graft donor.

This clonotype has a handful of counts. For the CDR3, the DNA is TGTGCCAGCCGTGGACAGGGCGCCACTGAAGCTTTCTTT. This sequence encodes CASRGQGATEAFF. The chain couples TRBV2 to TRBJ1-1; TRBD1 matches 8 bases. The germline V gene encodes CDR1 SNHLY and CDR2 FYNNEI. The CDR3 totals 13 residues. Trimming took 8 bases from V and 4 from J; bases not matched to a gene: 6. Full variable domain (outside the CDR3, taken from reference TRBV2 and TRBJ1-1): EPEVTQTPSHQVTQMGQEVILRCVPISNHLYFYWYRQILGQKVEFLVSFYNNEISEKSEIFDDQFSVERPDGSNFTLKIRSTKLEDSAMYFCASRGQGATEAFFGQGTRLTVV.

This clonotype showed up many times. This chain links TRBV15 with TRBJ2-5, with no clear D. Germline V gene data show CDR1 as LNHNV and CDR2 as YYDKDF (reference sequence). With 0 bases removed from V and 2 bases from J, the gap between germline ends came to 10 bases. The CDR3 loop spans 15 amino acids. CDR3 coding DNA: TGTGCCACCAGCAGAGATGGATTGGGGCAAGAGACCCAGTACTTC. This sequence encodes CATSRDGLGQETQYF.

The sample holds many counts of this clonotype. The chain couples TRBV5-5 to TRBJ2-3; TRBD1 matches at 12 bases. With 4 bases clipped from V and 5 bases from J, the junction kept 5 bases outside the gene matches. CDR3 length: 15 residues. From germline, CDR1 is SGHKS and CDR2 YYEKEE (reference sequence). The CDR3 is CASSGGTGGIDTQYF. The CDR3 DNA is TGTGCCAGCAGCGGGGGGACAGGGGGCATAGATACGCAGTATTTT. The whole variable domain, remainder taken from reference TRBV5-5 and TRBJ2-3, is DAGVTQSPTHLIKTRGQQVTLRCSPISGHKSVSWYQQVLGQGPQFIFQYYEKEERGRGNFPDRFSARQFPNYSSELNVNALLLGDSALYLCASSGGTGGIDTQYFGPGTRLTVL.

Many counts were recorded for this clonotype. The chain links TRBV5-1 to TRBJ1-4; D unresolved. The CDR3 spans 15 residues. Germline V gives CDR1 SGHRS, CDR2 YFSETQ. V lost 4 bases, J lost 0 bases, and 10 bases lay in between. CDR3 DNA sequence: TGCGCCAGCAGCGCTGACTACGCAACTAATGAAAAACTGTTTTTT. Protein product: CASSADYATNEKLFF.

This clonotype was seen a handful of times. The chain combines TRBV6-2 or TRBV6-3 with TRBJ1-5; D may be TRBD1 (5 bases). The CDR3 runs 17 residues. Germline V gene sequence: CDR1 MNHEY, CDR2 SVGEGT. Trimming stripped 6 bases from V and 5 bases from J, with 23 bases between. CDR3 DNA sequence: TGTGCCAGCAGAACCCTCAGACCGCCTAGGGGCCATCAGCCCCAGCATTTT. As protein: CASRTLRPPRGHQPQHF.

This clonotype was counted ten times or more. V is TRBV20-1 and J is TRBJ2-5, with 7 bases matching TRBD2. CDR1 is DFQATT and CDR2 is SNEGSKA in the germline V gene (reference sequence). This CDR3 is built from 14 residues. The junction had 7 bases not matched to a gene; V was cut back by 1 base and J by 5 bases. CDR3 residues: CSARGTSKLETQYF. CDR3 nucleotides: TGCAGTGCTAGAGGGACTAGTAAACTGGAGACCCAGTACTTC.

Concerning this clonotype: A much larger clone sits a single nucleotide away, making a read error possible. The V gene is TRBV11-2, the J gene TRBJ2-1; 7 bases are a match to TRBD2. Germline V gene lookup returns CDR1 SGHAT and CDR2 FQNNGV. This CDR3 has 17 residues. Written as DNA, the CDR3 is TGTGCCTGCAGCTCCAGGGCTAGCGGTCAGATAGGGCATGAGCAGTTCTTC. Its protein product is CACSSRASGQIGHEQFF.

This clonotype was recorded at least ten times. This rearrangement joins TRBV7-6 to TRBJ2-3; D is uncertain. The CDR3 covers 15 residues. Germline values: CDR1 SGHVS, CDR2 FNYEAQ. V lost 0 bases, J lost 2 bases, and 9 bases lay in between. The CDR3 nucleotides are TGTGCCAGCAGCTTAGCGAAAGGCTCCACAGATACGCAGTATTTT. This sequence encodes CASSLAKGSTDTQYF.

This clonotype has at least ten counts. The rearrangement links TRBV5-8 to TRBJ2-7; D is perhaps TRBD1 (5 bases). The germline V and J ends were trimmed by 4 bases and 0 bases, with 17 bases remaining between them. The germline V gene has CDR1 SGHTS and CDR2 YDEGEE. The CDR3 loop spans 16 amino acids. The DNA of the CDR3 is TGTGCCAGCAGCCAGACAGCTTCCAAGAGCTCCTACGAGCAGTACTTC. Protein product: CASSQTASKSSYEQYF.

Points on this clonotype: One base away lies a much larger clone, so this may be a sequencing read error. The gene calls are TRBV4-3 and TRBJ2-7; TRBD2 might be the D (7 bases). Germline lookup yields CDR1 LGHNA and CDR2 YSLEER. The CDR3 spans 15 residues. CDR3: CASSQDRGGPYEQHF. CDR3 bases: TGCGCCAGCAGCCAAGATAGGGGGGGGCCCTACGAGCAGCACTTC.

This clonotype has ten or more counts. The chain carries TRBV4-2 and TRBJ2-7; perhaps D is TRBD1 or TRBD2 (5 bases each). The germline gives CDR1 LGHNA, CDR2 YNFKEQ. The CDR3 is made up of 16 amino acids. Trimming shortened V by 1 base and J by 3 bases, and 16 bases separated the two germline ends. The CDR3 coding sequence is TGTGCCAGCAGCCAAGCGGGGACGGGACGGGACTACGAGCAGTACTTC. Protein sequence: CASSQAGTGRDYEQYF.

This clonotype was recorded many times. The chain recombines TRBV5-8 with TRBJ2-4, with a tentative D call TRBD1 (5 bases). V lost 1 base to trimming and J lost 0 bases, with 11 bases between them. From germline, CDR1 is SGHTS and CDR2 YDEGEE. The CDR3 has 16 residues. CDR3 DNA: TGTGCCAGCAGCTTGTCAGGGTTCGGAGCCAAAAACATTCAGTACTTC. Amino acids: CASSLSGFGAKNIQYF. Supplemented by reference TRBV5-8 and TRBJ2-4, the full variable domain reads EAGVTQSPTHLIKTRGQQATLRCSPISGHTSVYWYQQALGLGLQFLLWYDEGEERNRGNFPPRFSGRQFPNYSSELNVNALELEDSALYLCASSLSGFGAKNIQYFGAGTRLSVL.

Ten or more counts support this clonotype. The rearrangement uses TRBV20-1 and TRBJ2-7; D remains unclear. The CDR3 totals 12 residues. The germline V gene has CDR1 DFQATT and CDR2 SNEGSKA (reference sequence). V was shortened by 6 bases and J by 1 base, with 10 bases between the two germline ends. The CDR3 bases are TGCAGTGCAGAGCAGGATTCCTACGAGCAGTACTTC. Its translation is CSAEQDSYEQYF.

V is TRBV5-6 and J is TRBJ2-1, with D perhaps matching TRBD1 or TRBD2 (5 bases each). Trimming removed 4 bases at V and 0 bases at J, with 20 bases between. The CDR3 is made up of 18 amino acids. In germline, CDR1 is SGHDT, CDR2 YYEEEE. The CDR3 DNA is TGTGCCAGCAGCGGGGGTTGGGGGATGCGAAGCTCCTACAATGAGCAGTTCTTC. It is translated as CASSGGWGMRSSYNEQFF.

The table lists this clonotype with many counts. The chain links TRBV29-1 to TRBJ2-7, with D unresolved. CDR3 length equals 11 residues. The ends were cut back, 7 bases at V and 3 bases at J, with 10 bases in the middle. The V gene's germline CDR1 is SQVTM and CDR2 ANQGSEA. CDR3 protein: CSAWQDYEQYF. In DNA, the CDR3 is TGCAGCGCTTGGCAAGACTACGAGCAGTACTTC.

This clonotype was detected many times. The chain joins TRBV7-2 to TRBJ2-5, with 8 bases lining up with TRBD2. Per germline, CDR1 SGHTA and CDR2 FQGNSA. The V segment lost 5 bases and the J segment 1 base; nucleotides outside the gene matches: 12. This CDR3 is 17 amino acids long. CDR3 in DNA: TGTGCCAGCAGCCCGCAAATCCAGAGCGGGGGCCAAGAGACCCAGTACTTC. It specifies CASSPQIQSGGQETQYF.

In this sample, this clonotype turned up many times. V is TRBV20-1 and J is TRBJ2-3, with TRBD2 as a possible D gene (6 bases). The germline gives CDR1 DFQATT, CDR2 SNEGSKA (reference sequence). V was cut by 6 bases and J by 2 bases, with 12 bases left in between. This CDR3 is built from 13 residues. CDR3 sequence: CSAPRGNTDTQYF. In nucleotides, the CDR3 is TGCAGTGCACCCCGCGGGAACACAGATACGCAGTATTTT.

This clonotype was detected many times. J is TRBJ1-2 and V is TRBV12-3 or TRBV12-4; D gene ambiguous. V was cut by 1 base and J by 4 bases, with 7 bases left in between. CDR3 size: 13 residues. The CDR3 sequence is CASSLGHRYGYTF. The CDR3 region has the DNA TGTGCCAGCAGTTTAGGACACCGCTATGGCTACACCTTC.

This clonotype was seen many times. This sequence joins TRBV7-3 and TRBJ2-2, with 8 bases that match TRBD1. Germline trimming cut 5 bases from V and 4 bases from J; bases unmatched to any gene: 9. CDR3 size: 16 residues. Germline CDR1 reads SGHTA; CDR2 reads FQGTGA. CDR3 loop: CASSPPGQVGTGELFF. DNA of the CDR3: TGTGCCAGCAGCCCGCCGGGACAGGTTGGCACCGGGGAGCTGTTTTTT.

This clonotype occurred many times. CDR3 sequence reads: CSAKTGGLSGANVLTF. The CDR3 region has the DNA TGCAGTGCTAAGACAGGGGGCCTATCTGGGGCCAACGTCCTGACTTTC. The chain recombines TRBV20-1 with TRBJ2-6; 10 bases map to TRBD1. The CDR3 totals 16 residues. CDR1 DFQATT and CDR2 SNEGSKA come from the germline V gene (reference sequence). V lost 4 bases and J lost 1; bases outside the gene matches: 4.